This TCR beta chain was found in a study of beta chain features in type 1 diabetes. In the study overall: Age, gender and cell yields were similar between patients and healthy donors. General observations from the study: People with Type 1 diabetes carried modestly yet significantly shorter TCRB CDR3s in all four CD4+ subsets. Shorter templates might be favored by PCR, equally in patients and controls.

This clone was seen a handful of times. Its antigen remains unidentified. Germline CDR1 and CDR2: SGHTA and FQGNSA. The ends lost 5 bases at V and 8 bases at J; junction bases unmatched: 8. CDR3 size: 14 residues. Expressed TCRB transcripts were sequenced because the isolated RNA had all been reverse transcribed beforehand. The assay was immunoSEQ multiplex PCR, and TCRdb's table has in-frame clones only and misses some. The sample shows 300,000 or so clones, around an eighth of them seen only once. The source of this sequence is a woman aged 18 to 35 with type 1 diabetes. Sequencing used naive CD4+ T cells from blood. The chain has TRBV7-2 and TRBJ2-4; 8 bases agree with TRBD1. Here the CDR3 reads CASSERTGLHIQYF. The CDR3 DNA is TGTGCCAGCAGCGAACGGACAGGGTTACACATTCAGTACTTC.